This T cell receptor beta chain was recovered during a study of regulatory T cells in long-lasting Graves disease. Findings of the study overall: In persistent patients, shared public clonotypes (approximately 3,000) outnumbered those in new patients (around 1,000).

In regard to this clonotype: Antigen unknown.

Arm-PCR of CDR3 regions with iRepertoire HTBI primers generated TCR beta libraries. TCRdb independently ran MiXCR on the multiplex PCR reads; one entry per CDR3 protein. The sample contains about 560,000 distinct CDR3 sequences, about 16% of which appear only once. Sample time point: newly diagnosed GD, antithyroid drugs for less than 3 months. Following extraction of RNA from PBMCs, that RNA was used to make the TCR library. Patients all came to the study from an endocrinology department in Xi'an, China. This CDR3 has 13 amino acids. Trimming removed 3 bases at V and 9 bases at J, with 14 bases between. These data are also associated with another study on T cells in Graves' hyperthyroidism and ophthalmopathy. As reported in that work: Classification by a 13 V-J model distinguished ophthalmopathy from stable hyperthyroidism.

The chain couples TRBV12-3 or TRBV12-4 to TRBJ1-2; perhaps TRBD1 as D (6 bases). The sequenced sample was peripheral blood mononuclear cells (PBMCs), obtained at new diagnosis, from a patient treated with antithyroid drugs. The TCR originated in a man aged 18 to 30 with Graves disease. Here the CDR3 DNA reads TGTGCCAGCAGTTTTAAGGAAGGGGGGCGCTACACCTTC. It yields the protein CASSFKEGGRYTF.